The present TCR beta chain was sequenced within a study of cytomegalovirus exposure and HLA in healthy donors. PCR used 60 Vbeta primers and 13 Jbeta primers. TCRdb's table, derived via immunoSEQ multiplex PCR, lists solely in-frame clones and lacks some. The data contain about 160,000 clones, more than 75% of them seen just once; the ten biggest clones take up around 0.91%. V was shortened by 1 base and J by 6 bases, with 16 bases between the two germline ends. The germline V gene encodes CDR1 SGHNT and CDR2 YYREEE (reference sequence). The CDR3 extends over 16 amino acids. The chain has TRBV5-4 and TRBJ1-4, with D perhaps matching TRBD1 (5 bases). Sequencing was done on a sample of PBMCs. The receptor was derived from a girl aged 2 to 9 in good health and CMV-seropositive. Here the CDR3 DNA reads TGTGCCAGCAGCTTGTGGGCCCGGGGGGGGGATGAAAAACTGTTTTTT. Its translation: CASSLWARGGDEKLFF. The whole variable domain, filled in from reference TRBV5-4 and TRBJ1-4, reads ETGVTQSPTHLIKTRGQQVTLRCSSQSGHNTVSWYQQALGQGPQFIFQYYREEENGRGNFPPRFSGLQFPNYSSELNVNALELDDSALYLCASSLWARGGDEKLFFGSGTQLSVL.